This note documents a single T cell receptor beta chain sequence. The sample originates from a study of control samples from healthy donors and cancer patients. Assay used: immunoSEQ multiplex PCR; TCRdb lists only in-frame clones, some missing. Of about 120,000 clones in the sample, about 92% were seen once. Trimming cost V 4 bases and J 3 bases, with 19 bases left between them. Germline V gene data show CDR1 as MNHEY and CDR2 as SMNVEV (reference sequence). The length of the CDR3 is 16 residues. The rearrangement joins TRBV27 to TRBJ2-7; D is uncertain. Sequencing used blood. This receptor was identified in a woman aged 45-60 years in good health. CDR3 in DNA: TGTGCCAGCAGTTCCTTAGGTGCGGCATATTACTACGAGCAGTACTTC. This gives the protein CASSSLGAAYYYEQYF.